This T cell receptor (beta chain) was recovered during a study of identical twins. General study points: Out-of-frame alpha sequences shared by twins showed excess low generation probability. Model-predicted out-of-frame TCR alpha sharing fell below observed values in monozygotic twins.

This clonotype was found a few times. Antigen specificity is unknown. Each CDR3 protein gets one entry after TCRdb re-called the 5' RACE reads with MiXCR. The repertoire holds hundreds of thousands of distinct CDR3 sequences, with roughly an eighth as singletons. Trimming cost V 8 bases and J 7 bases; bases outside gene matches: 12. CDR1 and CDR2 (germline): MDHEN, SYDVKM. The CDR3 length is 16 residues. The data also belong to a second study, concerning yellow fever vaccine responses in identical twins.

This receptor was obtained from a woman younger than 35 in good health. The sequenced material came from PBMCs. The rearrangement joins TRBV28 to TRBJ2-1, with TRBD2 matching 12 bases. The CDR3, as DNA: TGTGCCAGCCTTGGGTCTAGCGGGGGGGTTTTGAATGAGCAGTTCTTC. Translated: CASLGSSGGVLNEQFF. Variable domain in full (rest from reference TRBV28 and TRBJ2-1): DVKVTQSSRYLVKRTGEKVFLECVQDMDHENMFWYRQDPGLGLRLIYFSYDVKMKEKGDIPEGYSVSREKKERFSLILESASTNQTSMYLCASLGSSGGVLNEQFFGPGTRLTVL.